The 25 T cell receptor beta chains below all came from one sample that was sequenced in a study of OX40 agonist ivuxolimab in advanced cancers. Using immunoSEQ multiplex PCR, the repertoire was profiled, and TCRdb retains in-frame clones only, with some absent. The data hold 30,000 to 35,000 clones, with around 81% observed a single time. The input for sequencing was CD4+ or CD8+ T cells sorted from blood, taken in a trial of the OX40 agonist ivuxolimab. These receptors were obtained from an adult with an advanced solid tumor such as melanoma, head and neck, liver or kidney cancer.

V and J are TRBV5-1 and TRBJ2-3, with D maybe TRBD1 (6 bases). Germline CDR1 is SGHRS and CDR2 is YFSETQ. V was pared by 1 base and J by 2 bases, with 11 bases between. The CDR3 is 15 amino acids. CDR3 residues: CASSLQQGDTDTQYF. The CDR3 DNA reads TGCGCCAGCAGCTTGCAACAGGGAGACACAGATACGCAGTATTTT.

This chain connects TRBV5-1 to TRBJ2-5; no definite D call. V dropped 5 bases and J dropped 5 bases, with 10 bases sitting between them. The CDR3 contains 12 residues. Germline V gene lookup returns CDR1 SGHRS and CDR2 YFSETQ. The DNA for the CDR3 is TGCGCCAGCAGTTCTGAAGGGGAGACCCAGTACTTC. Translated: CASSSEGETQYF.

V is TRBV2 and J is TRBJ2-1; D remains ambiguous. V lost 8 bases and J lost 1, with 18 bases in between. Looked up from germline, CDR1 is SNHLY and CDR2 is FYNNEI. This CDR3 is built from 16 residues. CDR3 sequence (DNA): TGTGCCAGCGGCAGCCTAGGGTCGGCGTCCTACAATGAGCAGTTCTTC. Amino acid sequence: CASGSLGSASYNEQFF.

V and J are TRBV27 and TRBJ2-5; D remains ambiguous. With 6 bases removed from V and 8 bases from J, the gap between germline ends came to 13 bases. The germline V gene has CDR1 MNHEY and CDR2 SMNVEV (reference sequence). The length of the CDR3 is 12 residues. This CDR3 reads CASRAAQGTQYF. In DNA, the CDR3 is TGTGCCAGCAGGGCCGCCCAAGGAACCCAGTACTTC.

The CDR3 here is CASNPTGGGNTIYF. The CDR3 DNA sequence: TGTGCCAGTAACCCGACAGGGGGTGGAAACACCATATATTTT. This chain uses TRBV19 with TRBJ1-3, with 9 bases lining up with TRBD1. V dropped 7 bases and J dropped 3; count of bases not matched to a gene: 4. Germline loops: CDR1 LNHDA, CDR2 SQIVND (reference sequence). The CDR3 runs to 14 residues. The whole variable domain, filled in from reference TRBV19 and TRBJ1-3, reads DGGITQSPKYLFRKEGQNVTLSCEQNLNHDAMYWYRQDPGQGLRLIYYSQIVNDFQKGDIAEGYSVSREKKESFPLTVTSAQKNPTAFYLCASNPTGGGNTIYFGEGSWLTVV.

This chain uses TRBV7-6 with TRBJ2-6; D is unresolved. Germline loops: CDR1 SGHVS, CDR2 FNYEAQ. This CDR3 spans 14 amino acids. The V gene lost 5 bases and the J gene lost 4 bases, with 9 bases spanning the gap. The CDR3 DNA follows: TGTGCCAGCAGCCCAGGAACGGGGGCCAACGTCCTGACTTTC. Protein product: CASSPGTGANVLTF.

The CDR3 DNA is TGTGCCTGTGAGGTGGCTAACTATGGCTACACCTTC. Its translation: CACEVANYGYTF. V and J are TRBV28 and TRBJ1-2; no definite D call. The CDR3 consists of 12 residues. Trimming stripped 11 bases from V and 0 bases from J, with 10 bases between. CDR1 and CDR2 from the germline V gene are MDHEN and SYDVKM.

The chain is built from TRBV6-1 and TRBJ1-2; TRBD1 agrees at 10 bases. The V and J ends lost 6 bases and 6 bases, in that order; junction bases with no gene match: 7. CDR3 length: 14 residues. CDR1 and CDR2 (germline): MNHNS, SASEGT. The CDR3 loop is CASSSGTGVDGYTF. CDR3 coding DNA: TGTGCCAGCAGCTCCGGGACAGGGGTCGATGGCTACACCTTC.

The chain uses TRBV2 and TRBJ1-5; D is uncertain. The germline V gene encodes CDR1 SNHLY and CDR2 FYNNEI. This CDR3 spans 14 amino acids. Trimming stripped 9 bases from V and 7 bases from J, with 19 bases between. The CDR3 nucleotides are TGTGCCAGTTGCCCAAACCCCAGTGGACAGCCCCAGCATTTT. As protein: CASCPNPSGQPQHF.

The CDR3 coding sequence is TGTGCCAGCAGTTTCGGCGGCTGGACTTACGAGCAGTACTTC. This encodes CASSFGGWTYEQYF. The rearrangement joins TRBV28 to TRBJ2-7, with D possibly TRBD2 on 5 matching bases. This CDR3 has 14 amino acids. Germline assignment: CDR1 MDHEN and CDR2 SYDVKM. V was cut by 3 bases and J by 4 bases, with 13 bases left in between.

This clone came up a few times. The chain has TRBV30 and TRBJ1-6; D remains unclear. Germline V gives CDR1 GTSNPN, CDR2 SVGIG (reference sequence). V was trimmed by 1 base and J by 4 bases, leaving 11 bases between them. The CDR3 spans 15 residues. CDR3 in DNA: TGTGCCTGGAGTGGAAGGGTTCGGTATAATTCACCCCTCCACTTT. This translates into CAWSGRVRYNSPLHF.

The V call is TRBV4-1, the J call TRBJ1-1; the match to TRBD1 covers 7 bases. Germline V CDR1 and CDR2: MGHRA, YSYEKL. The CDR3 consists of 15 residues. The V segment lost 2 bases and the J segment 1 base; nucleotides outside the gene matches: 4. Written as DNA, the CDR3 is TGCGCCAGCAGCCAACCGGGACAGACGAACACTGAAGCTTTCTTT. Translation: CASSQPGQTNTEAFF.

V gene TRBV25-1 combines with J gene TRBJ2-7; 12 nucleotides match TRBD1. V shed 1 base, J shed 3 bases, and the junction held 4 bases outside the gene matches. This CDR3 has 16 residues. Germline-derived CDR1 and CDR2 are MGHDK and SYGVNS. CDR3 region: CASSEWGQGANYEQYF. The DNA for the CDR3 is TGTGCCAGCAGTGAATGGGGACAGGGGGCTAACTACGAGCAGTACTTC.

V gene TRBV7-2 combines with J gene TRBJ1-2, with no clear D. Germline CDR1 and CDR2: SGHTA and FQGNSA. The CDR3 has 14 residues. Trimming left V 2 bases short and J 2 bases short, with 9 bases between. The CDR3 loop is CASSLLTRNYGYTF. The CDR3 region has the DNA TGTGCCAGCAGCTTACTGACCAGGAACTATGGCTACACCTTC.

This rearrangement joins TRBV11-3 to TRBJ2-1; D is perhaps TRBD1 (5 bases). This CDR3 is 14 amino acids long. The germline V gene has CDR1 SGHNT and CDR2 YENEEA. V shed 5 bases and J shed 6 bases, with 14 bases lying between them. The CDR3 loop is CASSRDQGGNEQFF. CDR3 coding DNA: TGTGCCAGCAGCAGAGACCAGGGTGGCAATGAGCAGTTCTTC.

This chain connects TRBV5-5 to TRBJ2-3; D remains unclear. CDR1 is SGHKS and CDR2 is YYEKEE in the germline V gene (reference sequence). V was shortened by 6 bases and J by 7 bases, with 18 bases between the two germline ends. This CDR3 is 14 amino acids long. CDR3 bases: TGTGCCAGCAACGAGCGAGGTTACCTGAATACGCAGTATTTT. Amino acids: CASNERGYLNTQYF.

The J gene is TRBJ2-2, the V gene TRBV4-3; TRBD2 aligns across 10 bases. The CDR3 totals 16 residues. J lost 2 bases, V lost 4 bases, and 4 bases had no gene match. Per the germline V gene, CDR1 is LGHNA and CDR2 is YSLEER. CDR3 nucleotide sequence: TGCGCCAGCAGCCGAACTAGCGGGGCTAACACCGGGGAGCTGTTTTTT. Translated: CASSRTSGANTGELFF.

The chain joins TRBV4-1 to TRBJ1-4; tentative D call: TRBD1 (5 bases). There are 15 residues in the CDR3. The germline gives CDR1 MGHRA, CDR2 YSYEKL. V lost 1 base to trimming and J lost 6 bases, with 12 bases between them. In DNA, the CDR3 is TGCGCCAGCAGCCAAGTCGAGGGAGGGGATGAAAAACTGTTTTTT. Protein product: CASSQVEGGDEKLFF.

The chain uses TRBV30 and TRBJ1-3; D uncertain. The V and J ends lost 8 bases and 4 bases respectively, with 15 bases between them. This CDR3 has 13 residues. The germline gives CDR1 GTSNPN, CDR2 SVGIG (reference sequence). The CDR3, as DNA: TGTGCCATTCCGAGTTCAAAGGGAAACACCATATATTTT. Its translation: CAIPSSKGNTIYF.

V and J are TRBV7-3 and TRBJ1-6, with a tentative D call TRBD1 (5 bases). V lost 6 bases and J lost 7, with 13 bases in between. The CDR3 extends over 14 amino acids. The germline CDR1 and CDR2 sequences are SGHTA and FQGTGA. CDR3 loop: CASSGGRPNSPLHF. In DNA form, the CDR3 reads TGTGCCAGCAGTGGGGGTAGGCCAAATTCACCCCTCCACTTT.

This sequence joins TRBV5-1 and TRBJ2-5, with D perhaps matching TRBD1 or TRBD2 (5 bases each). Germline assignment: CDR1 SGHRS and CDR2 YFSETQ. The length of the CDR3 is 14 residues. Trimming removed 2 bases from V and 3 bases from J, with 11 bases in between. The CDR3: CASSFRDPKETQYF. CDR3 sequence (DNA): TGCGCCAGCAGCTTTCGGGACCCTAAAGAGACCCAGTACTTC.

The chain recombines TRBV7-9 with TRBJ2-7; 8 bases align to TRBD2. Germline assignment: CDR1 SEHNR and CDR2 FQNEAQ (reference sequence). Trimming at V came to 5 bases and at J to 3 bases, leaving 6 bases not matched to a gene. CDR3 length: 14 amino acids. The CDR3 loop is CASSTSGSNYEQYF. The DNA of the CDR3 is TGTGCCAGCAGCACAAGCGGGAGTAACTACGAGCAGTACTTC.

The chain combines TRBV7-8 with TRBJ2-7; perhaps TRBD2 as D (5 bases). CDR1 SGHVS and CDR2 FQNEAQ come from the germline V gene. This CDR3 spans 14 amino acids. Trimming took 5 bases from V and 4 from J, leaving 15 bases between them. The DNA of the CDR3 is TGTGCCAGCAGCCGTCGGGGTCAGCTTTACGAGCAGTACTTC. It specifies CASSRRGQLYEQYF.

The chain is built from TRBV10-3 and TRBJ1-6, with TRBD1 matching 9 bases. CDR1 is ENHRY, CDR2 SYGVKD, per germline. J was trimmed by 11 bases and V by 2 bases; bases with no gene match: 13. This CDR3 has 17 residues. This chain's CDR3 is CAISEEPGQGRPTPLHF. CDR3 DNA sequence: TGTGCCATCAGTGAGGAACCGGGACAGGGACGGCCGACACCCCTCCACTTT.

The sample holds one count of this clone. This chain uses TRBV7-2 with TRBJ1-6; D might be TRBD1 (6 bases). The ends were cut back, 9 bases at V and 8 bases at J, with 14 bases in the middle. This CDR3 region has 13 residues. Germline CDR1 and CDR2: SGHTA and FQGNSA. This CDR3 reads CASGGTYDSPLHF. The DNA for the CDR3 is TGTGCCAGTGGAGGGACATACGATTCACCCCTCCACTTT.